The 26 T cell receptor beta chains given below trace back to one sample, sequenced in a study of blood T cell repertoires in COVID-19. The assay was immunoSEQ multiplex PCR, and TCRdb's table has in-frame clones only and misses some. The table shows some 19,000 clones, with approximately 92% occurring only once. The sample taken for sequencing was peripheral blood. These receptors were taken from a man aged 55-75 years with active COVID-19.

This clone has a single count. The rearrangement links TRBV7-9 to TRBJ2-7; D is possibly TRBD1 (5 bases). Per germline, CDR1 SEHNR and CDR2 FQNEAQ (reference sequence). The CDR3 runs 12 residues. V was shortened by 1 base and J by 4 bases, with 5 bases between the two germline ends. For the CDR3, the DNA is TGTGCCAGCAGCTTAGGACAGTACGAGCAGTACTTC. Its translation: CASSLGQYEQYF.

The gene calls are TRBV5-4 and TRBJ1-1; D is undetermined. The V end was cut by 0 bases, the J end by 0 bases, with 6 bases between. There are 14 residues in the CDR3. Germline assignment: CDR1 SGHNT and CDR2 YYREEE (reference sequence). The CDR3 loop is CASSLDPMNTEAFF. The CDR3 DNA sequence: TGTGCCAGCAGCTTGGATCCCATGAACACTGAAGCTTTCTTT.

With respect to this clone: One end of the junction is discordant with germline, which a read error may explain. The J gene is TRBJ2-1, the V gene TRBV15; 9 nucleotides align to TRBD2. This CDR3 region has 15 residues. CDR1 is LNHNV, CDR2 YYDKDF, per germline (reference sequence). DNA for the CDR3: TGTGCCACCAGCAGGTCCGGGACTAGCTACGATGAGCAGTTCTTC. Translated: CATSRSGTSYDEQFF.

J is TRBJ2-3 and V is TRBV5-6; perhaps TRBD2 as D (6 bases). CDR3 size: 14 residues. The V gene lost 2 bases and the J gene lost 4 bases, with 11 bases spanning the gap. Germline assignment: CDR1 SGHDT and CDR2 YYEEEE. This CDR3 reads CASSFAGPSDTQYF. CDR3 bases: TGTGCCAGCAGCTTTGCGGGACCGTCAGATACGCAGTATTTT.

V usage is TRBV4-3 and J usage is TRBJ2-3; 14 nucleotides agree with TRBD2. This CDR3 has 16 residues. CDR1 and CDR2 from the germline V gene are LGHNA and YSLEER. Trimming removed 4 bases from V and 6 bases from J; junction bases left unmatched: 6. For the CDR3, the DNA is TGCGCCAGCAGCCGACTAGCGGGGGGGCCGTTGGATACGCAGTATTTT. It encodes CASSRLAGGPLDTQYF.

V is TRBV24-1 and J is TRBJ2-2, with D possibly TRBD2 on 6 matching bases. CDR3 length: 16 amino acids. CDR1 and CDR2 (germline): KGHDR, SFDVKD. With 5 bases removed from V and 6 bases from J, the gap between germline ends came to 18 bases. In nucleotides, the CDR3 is TGTGCCACCAGTGTGGGGGGAGGTTACGGACCCGGGGAGCTGTTTTTT. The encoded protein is CATSVGGGYGPGELFF.

CDR3 residues: CASRWQGHHGNTIYF. The CDR3 DNA reads as TGTGCCAGTAGATGGCAGGGCCACCATGGAAACACCATATATTTT. V usage is TRBV19 and J usage is TRBJ1-3; weak D call: TRBD1 (5 bases). CDR1 LNHDA and CDR2 SQIVND come from the germline V gene (reference sequence). V was clipped by 6 bases and J by 3 bases, with 15 bases between them. This CDR3 contains 15 residues.

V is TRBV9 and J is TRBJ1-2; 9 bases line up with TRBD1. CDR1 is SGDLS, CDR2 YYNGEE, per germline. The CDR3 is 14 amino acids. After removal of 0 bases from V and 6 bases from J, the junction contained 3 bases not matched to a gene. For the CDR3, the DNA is TGTGCCAGCAGCGTAGTTGGGACAGGGAATGGCTACACCTTC. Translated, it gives CASSVVGTGNGYTF.

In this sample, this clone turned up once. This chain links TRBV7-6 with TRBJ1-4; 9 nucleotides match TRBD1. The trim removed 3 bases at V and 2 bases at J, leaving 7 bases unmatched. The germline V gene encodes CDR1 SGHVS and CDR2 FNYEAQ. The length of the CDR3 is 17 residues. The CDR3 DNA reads TGTGCCAGCAGCTTTCCGGGACAGGGAGGGACTAATGAAAAACTGTTTTTT. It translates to CASSFPGQGGTNEKLFF.

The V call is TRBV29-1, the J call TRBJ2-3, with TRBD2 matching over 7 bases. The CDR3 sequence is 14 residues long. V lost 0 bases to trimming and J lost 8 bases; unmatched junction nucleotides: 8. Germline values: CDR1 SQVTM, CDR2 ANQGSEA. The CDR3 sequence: CSVEDLGRAGTQYF. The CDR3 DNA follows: TGCAGCGTTGAAGATCTGGGGAGGGCCGGTACGCAGTATTTT.

CDR3 DNA: TGTGCCAGCAGCCAATTCCATGACAGGGCTTCGCTTAATCAGCCCCAGCATTTT. It encodes CASSQFHDRASLNQPQHF. The rearrangement links TRBV4-2 to TRBJ1-5; 7 bases fit TRBD1. Germline values: CDR1 LGHNA, CDR2 YNFKEQ. Germline trimming cut 2 bases from V and 4 bases from J; bases unmatched to any gene: 14. The CDR3 contains 18 residues.

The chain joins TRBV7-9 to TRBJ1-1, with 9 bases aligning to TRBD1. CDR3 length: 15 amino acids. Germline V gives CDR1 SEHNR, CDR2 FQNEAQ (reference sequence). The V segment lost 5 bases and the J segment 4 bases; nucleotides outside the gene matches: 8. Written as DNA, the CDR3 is TGTGCCAGCAGCAAAGGGGACAGGGAGGGCACTGAAGCTTTCTTT. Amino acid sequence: CASSKGDREGTEAFF.

CDR3 loop: CASSLGGTSATSTDTQYF. CDR3 nucleotides: TGCGCCAGCAGCTTGGGGGGGACTAGCGCAACTAGCACAGATACGCAGTATTTT. The rearrangement joins TRBV5-1 to TRBJ2-3; 10 bases map to TRBD2. The CDR3 has 18 residues. With 0 bases clipped from V and 0 bases from J, the junction kept 7 bases outside the gene matches. Germline CDR1 is SGHRS and CDR2 is YFSETQ.

CDR3 DNA sequence: TGCGCCAGCAGCGTCCGGGAGAACACTGAAGCTTTCTTT. As protein: CASSVRENTEAFF. This chain uses TRBV5-1 with TRBJ1-1; D gene ambiguous. Germline CDR1 reads SGHRS; CDR2 reads YFSETQ. This CDR3 has 13 amino acids. V shed 4 bases and J shed 1 base, with 8 bases lying between them. Drawing the rest from reference TRBV5-1 and TRBJ1-1, the complete variable domain is KAGVTQTPRYLIKTRGQQVTLSCSPISGHRSVSWYQQTPGQGLQFLFEYFSETQRNKGNFPGRFSGRQFSNSRSEMNVSTLELGDSALYLCASSVRENTEAFFGQGTRLTVV.

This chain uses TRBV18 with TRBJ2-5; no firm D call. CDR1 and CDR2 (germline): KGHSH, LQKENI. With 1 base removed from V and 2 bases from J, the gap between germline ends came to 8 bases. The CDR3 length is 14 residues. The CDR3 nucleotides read TGTGCCAGCTCACCACTTTCATCACAAGAGACCCAGTACTTC. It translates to CASSPLSSQETQYF.

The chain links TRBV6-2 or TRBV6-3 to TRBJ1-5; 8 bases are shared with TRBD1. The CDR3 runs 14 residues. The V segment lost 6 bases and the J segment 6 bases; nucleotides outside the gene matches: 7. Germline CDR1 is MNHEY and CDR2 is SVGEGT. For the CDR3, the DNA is TGTGCCAGCAGCCACGGGACAGGCGCTCAGCCCCAGCATTTT. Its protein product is CASSHGTGAQPQHF.

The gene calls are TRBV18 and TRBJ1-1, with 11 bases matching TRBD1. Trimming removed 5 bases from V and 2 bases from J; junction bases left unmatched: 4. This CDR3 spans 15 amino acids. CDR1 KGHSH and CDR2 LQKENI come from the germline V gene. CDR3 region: CASSSGQGANTEAFF. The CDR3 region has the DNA TGTGCCAGCTCATCTGGACAGGGGGCAAACACTGAAGCTTTCTTT.

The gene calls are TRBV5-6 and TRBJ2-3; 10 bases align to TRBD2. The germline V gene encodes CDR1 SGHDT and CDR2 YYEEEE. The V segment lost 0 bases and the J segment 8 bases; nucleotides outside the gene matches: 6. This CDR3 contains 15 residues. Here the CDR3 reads CASSLASGRATTQYF. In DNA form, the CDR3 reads TGTGCCAGCAGCTTGGCGAGCGGGAGGGCGACTACGCAGTATTTT.

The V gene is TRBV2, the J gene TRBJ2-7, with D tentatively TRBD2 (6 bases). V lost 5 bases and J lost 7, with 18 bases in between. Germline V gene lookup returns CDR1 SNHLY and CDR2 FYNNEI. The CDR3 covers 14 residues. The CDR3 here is CASSPLAQMGEQYF. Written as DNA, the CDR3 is TGTGCCAGCAGTCCCCTAGCGCAGATGGGGGAGCAGTACTTC.

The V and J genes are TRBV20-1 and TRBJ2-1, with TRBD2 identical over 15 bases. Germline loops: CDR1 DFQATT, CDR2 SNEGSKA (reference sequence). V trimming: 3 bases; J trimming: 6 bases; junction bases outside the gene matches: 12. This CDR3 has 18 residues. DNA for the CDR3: TGCAGTGCTAGTAGAGGACTAGCGGGAGGGCCCAGGGGCAATGAGCAGTTCTTC. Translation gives CSASRGLAGGPRGNEQFF.

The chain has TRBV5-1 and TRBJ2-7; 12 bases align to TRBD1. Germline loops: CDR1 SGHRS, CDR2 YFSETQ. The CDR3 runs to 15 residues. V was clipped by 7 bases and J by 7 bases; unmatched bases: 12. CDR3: CASQLRGQGAEEQYF. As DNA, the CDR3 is TGCGCCAGCCAACTCCGGGGACAGGGGGCTGAAGAGCAGTACTTC.

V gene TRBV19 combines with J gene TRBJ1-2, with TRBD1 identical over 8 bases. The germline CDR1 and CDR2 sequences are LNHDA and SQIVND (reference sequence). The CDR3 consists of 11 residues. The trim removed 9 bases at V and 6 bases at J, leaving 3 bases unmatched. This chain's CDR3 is CASDRGHGYTF. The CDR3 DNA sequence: TGTGCCAGCGACAGGGGTCATGGCTACACCTTC. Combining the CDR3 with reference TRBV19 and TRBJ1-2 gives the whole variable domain DGGITQSPKYLFRKEGQNVTLSCEQNLNHDAMYWYRQDPGQGLRLIYYSQIVNDFQKGDIAEGYSVSREKKESFPLTVTSAQKNPTAFYLCASDRGHGYTFGSGTRLTVV.

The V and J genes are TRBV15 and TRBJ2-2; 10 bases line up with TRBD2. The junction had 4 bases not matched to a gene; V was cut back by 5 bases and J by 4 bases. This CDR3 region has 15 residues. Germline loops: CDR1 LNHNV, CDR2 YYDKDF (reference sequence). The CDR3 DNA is TGTGCCACCAGCTTAGCGGGGGGTCCCACCGGGGAGCTGTTTTTT. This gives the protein CATSLAGGPTGELFF.

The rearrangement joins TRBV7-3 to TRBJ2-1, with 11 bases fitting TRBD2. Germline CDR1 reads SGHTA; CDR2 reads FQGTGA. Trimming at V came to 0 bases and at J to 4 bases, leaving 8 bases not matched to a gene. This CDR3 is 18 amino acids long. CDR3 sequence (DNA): TGTGCCAGCAGCTTAACGGGTGCGACTAGCGGGAAGTACAATGAGCAGTTCTTC. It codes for CASSLTGATSGKYNEQFF.

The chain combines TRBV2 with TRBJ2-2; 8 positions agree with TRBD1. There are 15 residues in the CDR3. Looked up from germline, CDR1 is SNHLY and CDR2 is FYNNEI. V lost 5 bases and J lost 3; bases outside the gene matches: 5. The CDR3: CASSPGQGYTGELFF. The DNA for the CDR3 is TGTGCCAGCAGTCCCGGACAGGGTTACACCGGGGAGCTGTTTTTT. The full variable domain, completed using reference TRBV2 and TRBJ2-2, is EPEVTQTPSHQVTQMGQEVILRCVPISNHLYFYWYRQILGQKVEFLVSFYNNEISEKSEIFDDQFSVERPDGSNFTLKIRSTKLEDSAMYFCASSPGQGYTGELFFGEGSRLTVL.

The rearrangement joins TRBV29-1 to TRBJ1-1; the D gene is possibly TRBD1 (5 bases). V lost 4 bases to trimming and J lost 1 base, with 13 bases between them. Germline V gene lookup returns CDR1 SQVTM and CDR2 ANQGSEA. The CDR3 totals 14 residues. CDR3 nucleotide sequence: TGCAGCGTTGTCCCCTCAGGGCCGAACACTGAAGCTTTCTTT. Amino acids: CSVVPSGPNTEAFF.